This T cell receptor (beta chain) was profiled in a study of cytomegalovirus exposure and HLA in healthy donors. Notes on the study in general: Some highly shared sequence variants likely arose as a pipeline artifact.

Concerning this clone itself: Its antigen is unidentified.

In the PCR, 60 Vbeta and 13 Jbeta primers were used. Produced via immunoSEQ multiplex PCR; TCRdb's table is partial and in-frame only. The sample holds about 78,000 clones; about 64% are singletons and the top ten take around 6%. J lost 4 bases, V lost 5 bases, and 9 bases had no gene match. The CDR3 spans 15 residues. CDR1 is SGHAT and CDR2 is FQNNGV in the germline V gene. The chain uses TRBV11-2 and TRBJ1-2; 8 bases map to TRBD1. Sequenced material: PBMCs. The origin of this receptor is a man between 25 and 39 years old in good health and CMV-seropositive. In DNA form, the CDR3 reads TGTGCCAGCAGCCCCAGGACAGGGCCCCTCTATGGCTACACCTTC. Translation: CASSPRTGPLYGYTF.